The TCR beta chain under discussion was sequenced for a study of radiotherapy plus CTLA-4 blockade in lung cancer. Study conclusions and caveats: In blood, TCR clones derived from the tumor expanded after radiotherapy plus ipilimumab.

Germline-derived CDR1 and CDR2 are SGHTA and FQGTGA. Between the trimmed V and J ends, which lost 3 bases and 2 bases, there was a span of 10 bases. The CDR3 is 15 residues long. Here immunoSEQ multiplex PCR was the method, and the copy in TCRdb shows in-frame clones only, minus some. This table holds tens of thousands of clones, 75% to 80% found once. This clone was detected once. Its antigen remains unknown. Sequencing was performed on peripheral blood, taken from a patient treated with radiotherapy plus ipilimumab. This receptor was obtained from a human donor with non-small cell lung cancer whose response to radiotherapy plus ipilimumab could not be evaluated. V and J are TRBV7-3 and TRBJ2-2; D remains unclear. The CDR3 coding sequence is TGTGCCAGCAGCTTTAACACAGCTAACACCGGGGAGCTGTTTTTT. Encoded protein: CASSFNTANTGELFF.